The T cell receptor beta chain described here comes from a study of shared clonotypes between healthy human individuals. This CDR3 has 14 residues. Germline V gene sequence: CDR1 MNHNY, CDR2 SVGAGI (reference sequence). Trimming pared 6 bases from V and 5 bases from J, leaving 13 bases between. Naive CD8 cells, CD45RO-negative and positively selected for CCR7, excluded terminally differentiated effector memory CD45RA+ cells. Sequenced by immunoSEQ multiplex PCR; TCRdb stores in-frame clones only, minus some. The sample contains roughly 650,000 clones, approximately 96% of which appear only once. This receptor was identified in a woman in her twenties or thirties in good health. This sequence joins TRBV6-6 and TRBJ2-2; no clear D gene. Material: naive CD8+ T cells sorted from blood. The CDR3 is CASSELGMTGELFF. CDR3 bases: TGTGCCAGCAGCGAATTGGGGATGACCGGGGAGCTGTTTTTT.